These 20 T cell receptor beta chains share one sample of origin, sequenced in a study of T cell responses to AZD1222 COVID-19 vaccine. The method was immunoSEQ multiplex PCR; TCRdb's version includes in-frame clones alone and lacks a portion of them. The data show about 37,000 clones, more than 75% seen once. Source: peripheral blood, taken 28 days after the second AZD1222 dose. The receptors come from an adult who received the AZD1222 COVID-19 vaccine.

In this sample, this clone turned up once. The V call is TRBV5-5, the J call TRBJ2-7; D not resolved. CDR1 is SGHKS, CDR2 YYEKEE, per germline (reference sequence). Trimming stripped 4 bases from V and 3 bases from J, with 5 bases between. The CDR3 consists of 11 residues. This CDR3 reads CASSVNYEQYF. CDR3 nucleotide sequence: TGTGCCAGCAGCGTAAACTACGAGCAGTACTTC. Supplemented by reference TRBV5-5 and TRBJ2-7, the full variable domain reads DAGVTQSPTHLIKTRGQQVTLRCSPISGHKSVSWYQQVLGQGPQFIFQYYEKEERGRGNFPDRFSARQFPNYSSELNVNALLLGDSALYLCASSVNYEQYFGPGTRLTVT.

This chain links TRBV14 with TRBJ2-7, with D unclear. The ends were cut back, 4 bases at V and 0 bases at J, with 10 bases in the middle. CDR1 and CDR2 (germline): SGHDN, FVKESK. The CDR3 runs to 14 residues. The CDR3 sequence is CASSLEAHSYEQYF. In nucleotides, the CDR3 is TGTGCCAGCAGCCTCGAGGCTCACTCCTACGAGCAGTACTTC.

The chain employs TRBV6-5 and TRBJ1-1; D uncertain. V shed 6 bases and J shed 4 bases, with 12 bases lying between them. CDR1 is MNHEY and CDR2 is SVGAGI in the germline V gene. This CDR3 region has 13 residues. The CDR3 sequence is CASSHASGTEAFF. CDR3 DNA sequence: TGTGCCAGCAGCCACGCCTCGGGCACTGAAGCTTTCTTT.

The chain joins TRBV7-8 to TRBJ2-5, with D perhaps matching TRBD1 or TRBD2 (5 bases each). Trimming took 6 bases from V and 1 from J, leaving 9 bases between them. CDR3 length: 13 amino acids. CDR1 and CDR2 from the germline V gene are SGHVS and FQNEAQ. The CDR3 spells CASSPGPQETQYF. CDR3 nucleotides: TGTGCCAGCAGTCCGGGACCCCAAGAGACCCAGTACTTC.

The chain uses TRBV6-5 and TRBJ1-2; 10 positions match TRBD1. The CDR3 runs to 13 residues. Unmatched junction bases numbered 4, after V lost 8 bases and J lost 4 bases. Germline V lookup: CDR1 MNHEY, CDR2 SVGAGI. The DNA for the CDR3 is TGTGCCAGCCGGACAGGGGGTGGCTATGGCTACACCTTC. Its protein is CASRTGGGYGYTF.

V is TRBV27 and J is TRBJ2-7, with 9 bases lining up with TRBD2. CDR1 and CDR2 (germline): MNHEY, SMNVEV (reference sequence). V was clipped by 0 bases and J by 3 bases; unmatched bases: 3. This CDR3 spans 15 amino acids. The CDR3 spells CASSLSGLANYEQYF. The DNA of the CDR3 is TGTGCCAGCAGTTTATCAGGACTAGCGAACTACGAGCAGTACTTC.

The chain has TRBV5-1 and TRBJ1-3; D perhaps matches TRBD1 (5 bases). Trimming pared 0 bases from V and 0 bases from J, leaving 13 bases between. Germline CDR1 and CDR2: SGHRS and YFSETQ. This CDR3 region has 17 residues. This CDR3 reads CASSLERGTTSGNTIYF. The CDR3 nucleotides read TGCGCCAGCAGCTTGGAGAGGGGAACCACCTCTGGAAACACCATATATTTT.

This clone occurred once. CDR3 DNA: TGTGCCAGCAGTTCCCTCTGGACAGGGGCGAGCTCCTATAATTCACCCCTCCACTTT. Translation: CASSSLWTGASSYNSPLHF. This chain links TRBV28 with TRBJ1-6; 9 nucleotides match TRBD1. This CDR3 spans 19 amino acids. V shed 4 bases, J shed 0 bases, and the junction held 10 bases outside the gene matches. Germline V gene sequence: CDR1 MDHEN, CDR2 SYDVKM.

The chain has TRBV21-1 and TRBJ2-7; the table's D gene call, TRBD1, was not cross checked with the DNA. TRBV21-1 is noted as a pseudogene. This CDR3 region has 12 residues. CDR3 amino acids: CASSKASVAFHF. CDR3 coding DNA: TGTGCCAGCAGCAAAGCCTCAGTTGCTTTTCACTTC.

This clone showed up just a few times. This rearrangement joins TRBV28 to TRBJ1-3; a possible D gene is TRBD1 (5 bases). The CDR3 sequence is 15 residues long. CDR1 MDHEN and CDR2 SYDVKM come from the germline V gene. V was trimmed by 3 bases and J by 4 bases, leaving 13 bases between them. CDR3 protein: CASSLSIRGGNTIYF. The DNA of the CDR3 is TGTGCCAGCAGTTTGAGTATAAGGGGAGGAAACACCATATATTTT.

This chain uses TRBV3-1 (or the pseudogene TRBV3-2) with TRBJ1-3; the match to TRBD1 covers 7 bases. J gave up 2 bases and V 4 bases, and 2 bases lay outside the gene matches. This CDR3 is 14 amino acids long. In germline, CDR1 is LGHDT, CDR2 YNNKEL (reference sequence). The DNA for the CDR3 is TGTGCCAGCAGCCGACAGGGTACTGGAAACACCATATATTTT. Protein product: CASSRQGTGNTIYF.

CDR3: CSVVSIYRGNEQFF. For the CDR3, the DNA is TGCAGCGTTGTTTCAATATACAGGGGCAATGAGCAGTTCTTC. The rearrangement joins TRBV29-1 to TRBJ2-1, with 7 nucleotides matching TRBD1. Germline V CDR1 and CDR2: SQVTM, ANQGSEA. The CDR3 totals 14 residues. The V and J ends lost 4 bases and 6 bases, in that order; junction bases with no gene match: 9.

The gene calls are TRBV5-1 and TRBJ2-1; 10 bases match TRBD1. This CDR3 is built from 16 residues. The germline V gene encodes CDR1 SGHRS and CDR2 YFSETQ. V trimming: 4 bases; J trimming: 4 bases; junction bases outside the gene matches: 8. The chain's CDR3 is CASSTGTGASYNEQFF. CDR3 nucleotide sequence: TGCGCCAGCAGCACTGGGACAGGGGCTAGTTACAATGAGCAGTTCTTC.

The chain joins TRBV6-2 or TRBV6-3 to TRBJ1-2; the D gene is possibly TRBD1 (6 bases). Germline CDR1 reads MNHEY; CDR2 reads SVGEGT. V was clipped by 2 bases and J by 5 bases, with 12 bases between them. The CDR3 consists of 14 residues. This CDR3 reads CASSYLGGPYGYTF. CDR3 in DNA: TGTGCCAGCAGTTACCTTGGGGGGCCTTATGGCTACACCTTC.

V is TRBV3-1 (or the pseudogene TRBV3-2) and J is TRBJ2-7; 13 bases match TRBD2. The germline V gene encodes CDR1 LGHDT and CDR2 YNNKEL (reference sequence). Trimming cost V 3 bases and J 2 bases; bases outside gene matches: 4. The CDR3 loop spans 16 amino acids. The DNA for the CDR3 is TGTGCCAGCAGCCATTCAGGGACTAGCGGGACCTACGAGCAGTACTTC. Its protein is CASSHSGTSGTYEQYF.

This chain links TRBV19 with TRBJ2-4; D gene ambiguous. The CDR3 has 13 amino acids. Germline loops: CDR1 LNHDA, CDR2 SQIVND (reference sequence). V was trimmed by 3 bases and J by 7 bases, leaving 10 bases between them. The CDR3 reads CASSIEGSNIQYF. The CDR3 nucleotides are TGTGCCAGTAGTATCGAAGGTTCTAACATTCAGTACTTC.

CDR3 loop: CASSEVGREAFF. The CDR3 DNA reads TGTGCCAGCAGTGAGGTCGGAAGGGAAGCTTTCTTT. This chain connects TRBV6-1 to TRBJ1-1; D is undetermined. This CDR3 contains 12 residues. V was shortened by 3 bases and J by 8 bases, with 10 bases between the two germline ends. Germline values: CDR1 MNHNS, CDR2 SASEGT.

The rearrangement joins TRBV29-1 to TRBJ2-3; D gene ambiguous. V was cut by 6 bases and J by 0 bases, with 7 bases left in between. Germline lookup yields CDR1 SQVTM and CDR2 ANQGSEA. This CDR3 contains 12 residues. CDR3: CSVDDSTDTQYF. DNA for the CDR3: TGCAGCGTCGACGATAGCACAGATACGCAGTATTTT.

This chain uses TRBV9 with TRBJ2-5; 9 nucleotides line up with TRBD1. The V segment lost 0 bases and the J segment 5 bases; nucleotides outside the gene matches: 5. Germline V gene data show CDR1 as SGDLS and CDR2 as YYNGEE. This CDR3 is 15 amino acids long. This CDR3 reads CASSVGDREWETQYF. CDR3 nucleotides: TGTGCCAGCAGCGTAGGGGACAGGGAGTGGGAGACCCAGTACTTC.

V and J are TRBV11-2 and TRBJ2-7; the D gene is possibly TRBD1 (5 bases). Per the germline V gene, CDR1 is SGHAT and CDR2 is FQNNGV. The CDR3 consists of 15 residues. Trimming cost V 1 base and J 2 bases, with 12 bases left between them. This CDR3 reads CASSLAEGAPYEQYF. The CDR3 DNA follows: TGTGCCAGCAGCTTAGCAGAAGGGGCCCCCTACGAGCAGTACTTC.